This TCR beta chain came from a study of T cells in lung cancer brain metastases. CDR3 size: 14 residues. The V segment lost 4 bases and the J segment 2 bases; nucleotides outside the gene matches: 5. Germline V CDR1 and CDR2: SQVTM, ANQGSEA. Sequencing used immunoSEQ multiplex PCR; TCRdb keeps in-frame clones, though not all of them. Of under 4,500 clones listed, about 87% were seen once; the top ten hold more than 8%. The V gene is TRBV29-1, the J gene TRBJ2-3; 8 bases line up with TRBD2. This TCR was sampled from a man aged 55 to 69 with non-small cell lung cancer. The sequenced sample consisted of tumor tissue from the primary lung tumor. The CDR3 DNA reads as TGCAGCGTTGGAACTAGCGGTAACACAGATACGCAGTATTTT. Protein product: CSVGTSGNTDTQYF.